A selection of T cell receptor beta chains follows, all from one sample in a study of monozygotic twins with inflammatory bowel disease. TCRdb re-called the 5' RACE reads and catalogs CDR3 proteins one per entry, DNA excluded. This sample's table reports some 150,000 distinct CDR3 sequences. Input material: blood. These receptors were obtained from a human donor with ulcerative colitis or Crohn's disease, or a healthy co-twin of an affected twin (not recorded which). Each CDR3 is given with its conserved first and last residue. Only part of the rows carry a size: once, few, many, or a class if the clone is expanded.

clone_size	v_call	j_call	cdr3_aa
NA	TRBV19	TRBJ1-4	CASKLLGATNEKLFF
NA	TRBV7-1	TRBJ2-1	CASSSLDRLAESPTEPYNEQFF
NA	TRBV20-1	TRBJ2-1	CSAELAGIYNEQFF
NA	TRBV7-6	TRBJ1-4	CASSPFQGATNEKLFF
NA	TRBV7-8	TRBJ2-5	CASSLVGDRVETQYF
NA	TRBV7-2	TRBJ1-5	CASSLTGYQPQHF
NA	TRBV7-2	TRBJ1-2	CATTLQGSYGYTF
NA	TRBV19	TRBJ2-1	CASGDRGEQFF
NA	TRBV12-3/TRBV12-4	TRBJ2-7	CASSPLGRDEQYF
NA	TRBV21-1	TRBJ2-5	CASSNATSSETQYF
NA	TRBV6-5	TRBJ1-2	CASSYQRRTTNYGYTF
NA	TRBV24-1	TRBJ2-5	CATSASTGRETQYF
NA	TRBV12-3/TRBV12-4	TRBJ1-1	CASSLAGSDTEAFF
NA	TRBV20-1	TRBJ1-3	CSALRDAPGGNTIYF
NA	TRBV10-3	TRBJ1-4	CATTGSTNEKLFF
NA	TRBV7-2	TRBJ2-7	CASSLARAGQYF
NA	TRBV20-1	TRBJ2-3	CSASGLYGLAGTDTQYF
NA	TRBV4-3	TRBJ2-7	CASSQDGGTGTTYEQYF
NA	TRBV6-1	TRBJ2-1	CASGSSPGLGYNEQFF
NA	TRBV11-2	TRBJ1-5	CASSLDLGTGNNQPQHF
NA	TRBV5-1	TRBJ1-1	CASSLRTDTEAFF
NA	TRBV12-2	TRBJ1-1	CASRLEGARGTEAFF
NA	TRBV6-1	TRBJ2-1	CASRRGGIAVNEQFF
NA	TRBV6-1	TRBJ2-5	CASSRLAGGQETQYF
NA	TRBV12-3/TRBV12-4	TRBJ1-4	CASSQQGLATNEKLFF
NA	TRBV5-1	TRBJ2-5	CASSLRTNQETQYF
NA	TRBV20-1	TRBJ2-7	CSARVGSGSFEQYF
NA	TRBV24-1	TRBJ2-5	CATSDLRGGETQYF
NA	TRBV7-9	TRBJ1-1	CASSPRTEMNTEAFF
NA	TRBV4-2	TRBJ2-7	CASSGEKPGQSYEQYF
NA	TRBV12-3/TRBV12-4	TRBJ1-3	CASKLPRTGLRIGGNTIYF
NA	TRBV6-1	TRBJ1-5	CASSGEATRNQPQHF
NA	TRBV5-1	TRBJ2-7	CASSLAGPSHEQYF
NA	TRBV7-9	TRBJ2-1	CASSRTRSASRNEQFF
NA	TRBV5-1	TRBJ2-3	CASSLGFGGPTDTQYF
NA	TRBV19	TRBJ1-6	CASNSVRASPLHF
NA	TRBV5-1	TRBJ2-2	CASAWDAKGTGELFF
medium-sized	TRBV5-1	TRBJ2-1	CASSLKISGSHEQFF
NA	TRBV4-1	TRBJ1-2	CASSQGETGGASKRRGYTF
NA	TRBV7-9	TRBJ1-4	CASSRAVGPSNEKLLF
NA	TRBV7-8	TRBJ2-5	CASSSNVMGGLWAQETQYF
NA	TRBV15	TRBJ2-5	CATSAVGGVGETQYF
NA	TRBV5-1	TRBJ2-7	CASRGDSYEQYF
NA	TRBV6-5	TRBJ1-1	CASSYSIGTANTEAFF
NA	TRBV5-1	TRBJ1-3	CASSVATGPGNTIYF
NA	TRBV4-1	TRBJ2-7	CASSQLLQGVSYEQYF
NA	TRBV3-1	TRBJ2-6	CASSLTRSGANVLTF
NA	TRBV4-2	TRBJ1-2	CASSQDIRRGYTF
NA	TRBV5-1	TRBJ2-3	CASGTSTDTRYF
NA	TRBV7-9	TRBJ2-7	CASSLRSQQYF
NA	TRBV5-1	TRBJ1-6	CASSLPQGEGRSPLHF
NA	TRBV20-1	TRBJ1-3	CSARMLSSGNTIYF
NA	TRBV7-2	TRBJ2-5	CASSRQPRETQYF
NA	TRBV4-2	TRBJ2-5	CASSLRQGEEETQYF
NA	TRBV3-1	TRBJ1-2	CASSPLAGHYGYTF